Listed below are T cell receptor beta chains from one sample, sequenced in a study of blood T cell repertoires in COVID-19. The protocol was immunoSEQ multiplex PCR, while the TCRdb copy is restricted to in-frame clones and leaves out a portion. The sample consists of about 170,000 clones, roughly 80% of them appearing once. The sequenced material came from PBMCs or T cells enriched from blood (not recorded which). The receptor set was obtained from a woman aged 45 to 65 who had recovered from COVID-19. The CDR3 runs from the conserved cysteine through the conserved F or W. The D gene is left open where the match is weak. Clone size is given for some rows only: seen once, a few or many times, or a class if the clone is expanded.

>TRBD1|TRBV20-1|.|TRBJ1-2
CSASLRDREGF
TGCAGTGCTAGTCTCCGGGACAGGGAGGGCTTC
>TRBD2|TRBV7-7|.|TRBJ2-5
CASSRGTSGRQETQYF
TGTGCTAGCAGCCGAGGGACTAGCGGGCGCCAAGAGACCCAGTACTTC
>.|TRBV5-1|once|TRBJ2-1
CASSLVGRSEQFF
TGCGCCAGCAGCTTGGTGGGGAGGTCTGAGCAGTTCTTC
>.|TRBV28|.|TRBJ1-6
CASSLGGIYNSPLHF
TGTGCCAGCAGTTTAGGAGGGATCTATAATTCACCCCTCCACTTT
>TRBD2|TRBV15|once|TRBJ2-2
CATSRELAGTTGELFF
TGTGCCACCAGCAGAGAACTAGCGGGAACCACCGGGGAGCTGTTTTTT
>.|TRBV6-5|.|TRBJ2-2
CASSYGWGAGELFF
TGTGCCAGCAGTTACGGTTGGGGGGCCGGGGAGCTGTTTTTT
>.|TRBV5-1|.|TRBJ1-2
CASSFNQEGYTF
TGCGCCAGCAGCTTCAACCAAGAGGGCTACACCTTC
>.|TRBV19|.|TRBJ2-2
CASSIAAGGIGELFF
TGTGCCAGTAGTATAGCCGCAGGGGGGATCGGGGAGCTGTTTTTT
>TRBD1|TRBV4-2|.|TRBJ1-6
CASSQETGLGGESSPLHF
TGTGCCAGCAGCCAAGAGACAGGGTTAGGCGGGGAAAGTTCACCCCTCCACTTT
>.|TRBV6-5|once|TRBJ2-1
CASKIDRAGREQFF
TGTGCCAGCAAAATAGACAGGGCGGGACGGGAGCAGTTCTTC
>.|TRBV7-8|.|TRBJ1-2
CASSLGLYGYTF
TGTGCCAGCAGCCTGGGACTTTATGGCTACACCTTC
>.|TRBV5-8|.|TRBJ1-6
CASSLGTGTSSPLHF
TGTGCCAGCAGCTTGGGTACAGGAACGAGTTCACCCCTCCACTTT
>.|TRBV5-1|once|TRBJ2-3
CASSLESPDTDTQYF
TGCGCCAGCAGCTTGGAGAGTCCTGACACAGATACGCAGTATTTT
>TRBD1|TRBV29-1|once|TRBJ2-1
CSVEQGARGEQFF
TGCAGCGTTGAACAGGGGGCGCGGGGTGAGCAGTTCTTC
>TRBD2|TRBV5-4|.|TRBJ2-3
CASSAGTSGGEVIDTQYF
TGTGCCAGCAGTGCGGGAACTAGCGGGGGGGAGGTAATAGATACGCAGTATTTT
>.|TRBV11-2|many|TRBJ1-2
CASSPRGEGYTF
TGTGCCAGCAGCCCCCGGGGGGAAGGCTACACCTTC
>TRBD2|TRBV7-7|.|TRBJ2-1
CASSFETSPSGYNEQFF
TGTGCCAGCAGCTTCGAGACTAGCCCGAGCGGCTACAATGAGCAGTTCTTC
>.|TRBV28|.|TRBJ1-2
CASSGTQFDGYTF
TGTGCCAGCAGCGGGACACAGTTCGATGGCTACACCTTC
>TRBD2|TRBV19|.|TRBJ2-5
CASSIAGGLETQYF
TGTGCCAGTAGTATTGCGGGGGGGCTGGAGACCCAGTACTTC
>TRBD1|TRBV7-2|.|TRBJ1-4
CASSPTGRGEKLFF
TGTGCCAGCAGCCCGACAGGGAGAGGTGAAAAACTGTTTTTT
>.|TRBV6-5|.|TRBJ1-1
CASSTPWAGRTEAFF
TGTGCCAGCAGTACCCCGTGGGCAGGGCGCACTGAAGCTTTCTTT
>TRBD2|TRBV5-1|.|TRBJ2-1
CASRTDGGAYNEQFF
TGCGCCAGCAGGACGGACGGGGGGGCTTACAATGAGCAGTTCTTC
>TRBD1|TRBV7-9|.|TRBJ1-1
CASSLPGTGVAFF
TGTGCCAGCAGCTTGCCCGGGACAGGGGTGGCTTTCTTT
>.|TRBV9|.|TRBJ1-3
CASSVDNNSGNTIYF
TGTGCCAGCAGCGTAGATAACAACTCTGGAAACACCATATATTTT
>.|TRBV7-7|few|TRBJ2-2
CASSLVSRGAAGELFF
TGTGCTAGCAGCTTAGTGAGCCGGGGGGCGGCCGGGGAGCTGTTTTTT
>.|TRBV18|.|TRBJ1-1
CASSPPVPGVPPEAFF
TGTGCCAGCTCACCACCGGTTCCCGGGGTGCCCCCTGAAGCTTTCTTT
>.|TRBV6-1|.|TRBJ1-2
CASSDKGPGNVVYTF
TGTGCCAGCAGTGATAAGGGGCCGGGTAATGTTGTCTACACCTTC
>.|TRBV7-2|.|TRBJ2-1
CASRLRGDRYYNEQFF
TGTGCCAGCAGACTAAGGGGGGACAGATACTACAATGAGCAGTTCTTC
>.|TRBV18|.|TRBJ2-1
CASSLGQPEQFF
TGTGCCAGCTCACTAGGACAGCCCGAGCAGTTCTTC
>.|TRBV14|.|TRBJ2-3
CASSQMGGLRDTQYF
TGTGCCAGCAGCCAGATGGGGGGGCTTAGAGATACGCAGTATTTT
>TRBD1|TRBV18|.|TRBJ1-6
CASSPGRTGERSPLHF
TGTGCCAGCTCACCCGGGAGGACAGGGGAACGCTCACCCCTCCACTTT
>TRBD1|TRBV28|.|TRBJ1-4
CASSLRGQVIRQLFF
TGTGCCAGCAGTTTAAGGGGACAGGTGATTCGGCAACTGTTTTTT
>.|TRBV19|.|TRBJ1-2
CASTIRGAWGYTF
TGTGCCAGTACCATCCGGGGGGCTTGGGGCTACACCTTC
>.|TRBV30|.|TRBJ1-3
CAWGQGPAGNTIYF
TGTGCCTGGGGGCAGGGTCCCGCTGGAAACACCATATATTTT
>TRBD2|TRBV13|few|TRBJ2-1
CASSTTSGGANEQFF
TGTGCCAGCAGCACCACTAGCGGGGGGGCTAATGAGCAGTTCTTC
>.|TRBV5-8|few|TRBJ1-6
CASSLDPVQANSPLHF
TGTGCCAGCAGCTTGGATCCCGTGCAGGCGAATTCACCCCTCCACTTT
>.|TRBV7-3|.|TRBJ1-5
CASGGAEQPQHF
TGTGCCAGCGGAGGGGCTGAACAGCCCCAGCATTTT
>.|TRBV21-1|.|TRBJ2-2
CASSKRTGELFF
TGTGCCAGCAGCAAACGGACCGGGGAGCTGTTTTTT
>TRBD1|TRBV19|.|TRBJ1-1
CASSTRDRVTFTEAFF
TGTGCCAGTAGTACAAGGGACAGGGTAACATTCACTGAAGCTTTCTTT
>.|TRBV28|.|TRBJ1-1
CASSPRPGGTEAFF
TGTGCCAGCAGTCCCCGCCCGGGGGGCACTGAAGCTTTCTTT
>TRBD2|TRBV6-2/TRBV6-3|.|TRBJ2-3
CASSYSSIAGVVLALDTQYF
TGTGCCAGCAGTTACTCCTCCATTGCGGGAGTGGTGTTGGCTCTAGATACGCAGTATTTT
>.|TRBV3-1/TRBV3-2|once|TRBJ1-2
CASSVGGGGYTF
TGTGCCAGCAGCGTAGGAGGAGGTGGCTACACCTTC
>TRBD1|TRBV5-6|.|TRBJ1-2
CASSGDRGGFYGYTF
TGTGCCAGCAGCGGGGACAGGGGAGGCTTCTATGGCTACACCTTC
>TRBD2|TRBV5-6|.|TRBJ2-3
CASSWRLASTDTQYF
TGTGCCAGCAGCTGGCGACTAGCTAGCACAGATACGCAGTATTTT
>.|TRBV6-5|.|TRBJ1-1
CASTWQGWIEAFF
TGTGCCAGCACGTGGCAGGGGTGGATTGAAGCTTTCTTT
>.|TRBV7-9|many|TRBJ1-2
CASSPRPGDGYTF
TGTGCCAGCAGCCCAAGACCCGGGGATGGCTACACCTTC
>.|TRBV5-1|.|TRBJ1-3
CASSLQASGNTIYF
TGCGCCAGCAGCTTACAGGCCTCTGGAAACACCATATATTTT
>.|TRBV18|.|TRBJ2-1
CASSPSTSRYNEQFF
TGTGCCAGCTCACCCTCCACGAGCCGCTACAATGAGCAGTTCTTC
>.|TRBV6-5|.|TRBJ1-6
CASTYREDSPLHF
TGTGCCAGCACCTACAGGGAAGATTCACCCCTCCACTTT
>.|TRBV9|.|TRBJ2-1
CASSRPRDTRYNEQFF
TGTGCCAGCAGCAGACCCCGGGACACAAGATACAATGAGCAGTTCTTC
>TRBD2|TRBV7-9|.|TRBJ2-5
CASSPDSVAGQTQYF
TGTGCCAGCAGCCCTGACTCGGTAGCGGGGCAGACCCAGTACTTC
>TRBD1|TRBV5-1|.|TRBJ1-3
CAPGQAGERRGNTIYF
TGCGCTCCGGGACAGGCAGGGGAACGCCGTGGAAACACCATATATTTT
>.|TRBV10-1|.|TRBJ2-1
CASSVQTWSDEQFF
TGCGCCAGCAGCGTACAAACGTGGAGCGATGAGCAGTTCTTC
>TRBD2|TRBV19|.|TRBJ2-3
CASTLAGGTDTQYF
TGTGCCAGTACGTTAGCGGGGGGAACAGATACGCAGTATTTT
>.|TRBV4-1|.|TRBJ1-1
CASSLLGPGGTEAFF
TGCGCCAGCAGCCTTTTGGGCCCCGGGGGCACTGAAGCTTTCTTT
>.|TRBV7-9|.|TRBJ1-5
CASSLGTDNQPQHF
TGTGCCAGCAGCTTAGGGACAGACAATCAGCCCCAGCATTTT
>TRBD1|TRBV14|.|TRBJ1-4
CASSQDRRGHGEKLFF
TGTGCCAGCAGCCAGGACCGCAGGGGGCACGGAGAAAAACTGTTTTTT